The rows below give T cell receptor beta chains drawn from one sample of a study of shared clonotypes between healthy human individuals. Assay used: immunoSEQ multiplex PCR; TCRdb lists only in-frame clones, some missing. The sample contains around 2.5 million clones, under 95% of which appear only once. Source material: naive CD4+ T cells from PBMCs. The receptor set was obtained from a man aged 18 to 29 in good health. Some clones in this sample may be carry-over from other donors' samples. Both conserved end residues are part of each CDR3. Each record gives: D gene, V gene, J gene, CDR3 DNA, CDR3 protein. The D gene is left open where the match is weak.

TRBD1,TRBV18,TRBJ1-1,TGTGCCAGCTCACCGGGCGACAGGGGGCTAGTTGGCACTGAAGCTTTCTTT,CASSPGDRGLVGTEAFF
TRBD1,TRBV28,TRBJ1-5,TGTGCCAGCATTACGGACAGGTCCTATCAGCCCCAGCATTTT,CASITDRSYQPQHF
-,TRBV7-9,TRBJ1-1,TGTGCCAGCAGCTTAGTTTACAGGGCGGAACCTGAAGCTTTCTTT,CASSLVYRAEPEAFF
-,TRBV28,TRBJ2-1,TGTGCCAGCAGTCCCCGAAGGAGTTCGGGATACAATGAGCAGTTCTTC,CASSPRRSSGYNEQFF
-,TRBV14,TRBJ2-7,TGTGCCAGCAGCCAGGACCTAGCGCTCTCCTACGAGCAGTACTTC,CASSQDLALSYEQYF
TRBD2,TRBV9,TRBJ2-3,TGTGCCAGCAGCGTAGATCGCGGGAGGACCACAGATACGCAGTATTTT,CASSVDRGRTTDTQYF
-,TRBV5-1,TRBJ1-2,TGCGCCAGCAGCCCTAGCTGGGCTAACTATGGCTACACCTTC,CASSPSWANYGYTF
-,TRBV29-1,TRBJ1-1,TGCAGCGTTGAAGTCCAGATCAACACTGAAGCTTTCTTT,CSVEVQINTEAFF
TRBD1,TRBV4-2,TRBJ2-7,TGTGCCAGCAGCCAAGATTACCGGGACAGGGGAAGTTACGAGCAGTACTTC,CASSQDYRDRGSYEQYF
TRBD1,TRBV5-1,TRBJ2-1,TGCGCCAGCATCGGGACAGGGGGCTCCTCTTCCTACAATGAGCAGTTCTTC,CASIGTGGSSSYNEQFF